One sample yielded the 12 T cell receptor beta chains listed below, sequenced in a study of spatial heterogeneity in lung cancer. Time point meaning: sample taken at primary tumor resection. Researchers sequenced whole RNA taken from tumor, nontumor lung or frozen PBMC without sorting. TCRdb called the 5' RACE reads again in MiXCR, with one record for every CDR3 protein. Of around 1,600 distinct CDR3 sequences detected, 7% to 9% appear once; the ten largest clones hold 10% to 13%. This specimen was normal lung tissue next to the tumor, taken at surgery. These receptors were taken from a female donor with early-stage non-small cell lung cancer.

By proportion, this clonotype is large (0.1 to 1%). As an off-target read in a library built for alpha chains, this beta chain has a frequency of little significance. V usage is TRBV7-6 and J usage is TRBJ2-7, with 9 bases fitting TRBD1. CDR3 size: 15 residues. The germline V gene has CDR1 SGHVS and CDR2 FNYEAQ. V gave up 4 bases and J gave up 0 bases; unmatched junction bases: 4. Here the CDR3 DNA reads TGTGCCAGCAGCTCAGGACAGGGGACCTCCTACGAGCAGTACTTC. The encoded protein is CASSSGQGTSYEQYF.

By sample share, this clonotype is medium-sized (0.01 to 0.1%). The library was built for alpha chains, so this beta chain is an off-target read and its size means little. V is TRBV7-2 and J is TRBJ2-3; TRBD2 aligns across 9 bases. This CDR3 is built from 15 residues. V lost 5 bases to trimming and J lost 4 bases; unmatched junction nucleotides: 7. The germline V gene encodes CDR1 SGHTA and CDR2 FQGNSA. The CDR3: CASSQNSGSADTQYF. The CDR3 bases are TGTGCCAGCAGCCAGAATAGCGGGAGCGCAGATACGCAGTATTTT.

This clonotype is categorized as large. For a library built for alpha chains, this beta chain is a stray read; little rests on its size. V usage is TRBV30 and J usage is TRBJ2-1; D ambiguous. With 3 bases removed from V and 6 bases from J, the gap between germline ends came to 9 bases. Per the germline V gene, CDR1 is GTSNPN and CDR2 is SVGIG (reference sequence). The CDR3 has 12 amino acids. CDR3 coding DNA: TGTGCCTGGAGCGCGGCGTTCAATGAGCAGTTCTTC. The encoded protein is CAWSAAFNEQFF.

This clonotype ranks as medium-sized (0.01 to 0.1%). This beta chain is off target for a library built for alpha chains, so its abundance means little. The J gene is TRBJ1-2, the V gene TRBV7-2; the D gene is possibly TRBD1 (6 bases). The CDR3 has 13 amino acids. V lost 2 bases to trimming and J lost 3 bases, with 7 bases between them. Germline CDR1 and CDR2: SGHTA and FQGNSA. This CDR3 reads CASSLSGDYGYTF. The CDR3 nucleotides read TGTGCCAGCAGCTTATCAGGGGACTATGGCTACACCTTC.

Relative to its sample, this clonotype is medium-sized. The size of this beta chain means little, since it is a stray read in a library made for alpha chains. The V gene is TRBV5-1, the J gene TRBJ2-2; TRBD2 might be the D (6 bases). Germline V lookup: CDR1 SGHRS, CDR2 YFSETQ. V was cut by 4 bases and J by 5 bases, with 21 bases left in between. The CDR3 runs 17 residues. CDR3 protein: CASSPGLHGLLTGELFF. CDR3 in DNA: TGCGCCAGCAGCCCGGGACTTCACGGGTTACTTACCGGGGAGCTGTTTTTT.

This clonotype qualifies as large. As an off-target read in a library built for alpha chains, this beta chain has a frequency of little significance. This chain links TRBV27 with TRBJ2-2; D is unclear. This CDR3 is 14 amino acids long. Germline assignment: CDR1 MNHEY and CDR2 SMNVEV (reference sequence). V lost 5 bases and J lost 5, with 12 bases in between. The CDR3 loop reads CASSKLSDTGELFF. In DNA, the CDR3 is TGTGCCAGCAGTAAACTATCCGATACCGGGGAGCTGTTTTTT.

This clonotype was found many times. With the library built for alpha chains, this beta chain is off target and its frequency is not meaningful. This sequence joins TRBV9 and TRBJ2-7; D gene uncertain. V was shortened by 0 bases and J by 2 bases, with 9 bases between the two germline ends. Germline CDR1 reads SGDLS; CDR2 reads YYNGEE. This CDR3 region has 14 residues. As DNA, the CDR3 is TGTGCCAGCAGCGTAGCCGTAACAGCCTACGAGCAGTACTTC. This translates into CASSVAVTAYEQYF. Drawing the rest from reference TRBV9 and TRBJ2-7, the complete variable domain is DSGVTQTPKHLITATGQRVTLRCSPRSGDLSVYWYQQSLDQGLQFLIQYYNGEERAKGNILERFSAQQFPDLHSELNLSSLELGDSALYFCASSVAVTAYEQYFGPGTRLTVT.

This clonotype qualifies as medium-sized (0.01 to 0.1%). This beta chain slipped into a library made for alpha chains as a stray read, so its size is not meaningful. The chain recombines TRBV28 with TRBJ2-6, with 11 bases identical to TRBD2. Germline CDR1 reads MDHEN; CDR2 reads SYDVKM. The CDR3 is 18 amino acids. The J segment lost 0 bases and the V segment lost 7 bases, leaving 8 bases of the junction unmatched. CDR3 DNA sequence: TGTGCCAGCACTACACTAGCGGGGGCCAGCTCTGGGGCCAACGTCCTGACTTTC. Translating it yields CASTTLAGASSGANVLTF.

By share of the sample, this clonotype is large. Germline and junction disagree at one end, which may indicate a read error. Little can be read into the size of this beta chain, an off-target read in a library designed for alpha chains. The V call is TRBV20-1, the J call TRBJ2-1; 11 bases map to TRBD2. The germline gives CDR1 DFQATT, CDR2 SNEGSKA (reference sequence). The CDR3 is 15 residues long. The CDR3: CSAGDPLAGGNEQFF. CDR3 in DNA: TGCAGTGCTGGAGATCCCCTAGCGGGAGGCAATGAGCAGTTCTTC.

This clonotype is termed medium-sized. This beta chain represents an off-target read in a library built for alpha chains; its size is of limited meaning. The chain couples TRBV27 to TRBJ1-2, with a possible D match to TRBD1 (5 bases). V was clipped by 0 bases and J by 0 bases, with 8 bases between them. Looked up from germline, CDR1 is MNHEY and CDR2 is SMNVEV (reference sequence). The length of the CDR3 is 15 residues. This chain's CDR3 is CASSLSGLTNYGYTF. The CDR3, as DNA: TGTGCCAGCAGTTTATCGGGACTGACTAACTATGGCTACACCTTC.

This clonotype is labeled medium-sized. A junction end diverges from the germline sequence, so it may reflect a read error. This beta chain came through as a stray read in a library set up for alpha chains, and its size says little. The V gene is TRBV7-8, the J gene TRBJ2-1; 9 nucleotides align to TRBD2. Germline V CDR1 and CDR2: SGHVS, FQNEAQ. The CDR3 runs to 14 residues. CDR3: CASSLSPHGTSMVF. In DNA form, the CDR3 reads TGTGCCAGCAGCTTATCCCCCCATGGGACTAGCATGGTCTTC.

About this clonotype: This beta chain is a stray read from a library made for alpha chains; its abundance is not meaningful. The chain recombines TRBV10-3 with TRBJ2-6; D gene unclear. The CDR3 has 13 residues. CDR1 ENHRY and CDR2 SYGVKD come from the germline V gene. The V end lost 7 bases, the J end lost 4 bases, and 8 bases lay between the germline ends. The CDR3 loop reads CAIKGDGANVLTF. The CDR3 DNA is TGTGCCATCAAGGGTGACGGGGCCAACGTCCTGACTTTC.